Each of the 25 T cell receptor beta chains below was sequenced from the same sample in a study of sequential checkpoint blockade in melanoma. This sample's treatment: randomized to nivolumab then ipilimumab (arm A) or the reverse (arm B). Measured with immunoSEQ multiplex PCR; TCRdb has only the in-frame clones, and not every one. Among several hundred clones listed, roughly a fifth were seen once. The sample in question was tumor tissue (inferred from file names), obtained from a patient given nivolumab and ipilimumab in sequence. The receptors originated from a human donor with melanoma.

V and J are TRBV28 and TRBJ2-2; TRBD2 might be the D (6 bases). CDR3 length: 12 residues. V lost 5 bases and J 5 bases, leaving 6 bases between the germline ends. Germline loops: CDR1 MDHEN, CDR2 SYDVKM. The DNA of the CDR3 is TGTGCCAGCAGTCTAGCGACCGGGGAGCTGTTTTTT. This gives the protein CASSLATGELFF.

The chain employs TRBV19 and TRBJ1-6, with 7 bases identical to TRBD1. Trimming cost V 9 bases and J 5 bases; bases outside gene matches: 10. Per germline, CDR1 LNHDA and CDR2 SQIVND (reference sequence). The CDR3 contains 15 residues. The CDR3 is CASLGQTRDNSPLHF. The CDR3 region has the DNA TGTGCCAGCCTGGGACAGACTCGGGATAATTCACCCCTCCACTTT.

The rearrangement joins TRBV10-1 to TRBJ2-1; D is perhaps TRBD1 (5 bases). The CDR3 runs 11 residues. V lost 5 bases and J 9 bases, leaving 8 bases between the germline ends. Germline loops: CDR1 WNHNN, CDR2 SYGVQD (reference sequence). The CDR3 loop is CASSRGPEQFF. The CDR3 DNA is TGCGCCAGCAGTAGGGGTCCTGAGCAGTTCTTC.

There are a few counts of this clone. This chain links TRBV6-8 with TRBJ2-3, with 11 bases aligning to TRBD2. Germline loops: CDR1 MNHGY, CDR2 SAAAGT. The CDR3 is 18 residues long. The J segment lost 1 base and the V segment lost 2 bases, leaving 8 bases of the junction unmatched. The CDR3 protein is CASSYRTSGLGGTDTQYF. The CDR3 nucleotides read TGTGCCAGCAGTTACAGGACTAGCGGGCTGGGGGGCACAGATACGCAGTATTTT.

The chain is built from TRBV4-1 and TRBJ2-3; D gene ambiguous. CDR3 length: 14 residues. The V end lost 0 bases, the J end lost 4 bases, and 8 bases lay between the germline ends. Germline V lookup: CDR1 MGHRA, CDR2 YSYEKL. Here the CDR3 reads CASSQDLLSDTQYF. The CDR3, as DNA: TGCGCCAGCAGCCAAGATCTATTGTCAGATACGCAGTATTTT.

The chain couples TRBV6-8 to TRBJ1-1, with D tentatively TRBD1 (6 bases). CDR3 length equals 14 residues. In germline, CDR1 is MNHGY, CDR2 SAAAGT. The V gene lost 10 bases and the J gene lost 4 bases, with 19 bases spanning the gap. The CDR3 DNA reads TGTGCCATCAACACAGGGCAGGGAGGCACTGAAGCTTTCTTT. Protein: CAINTGQGGTEAFF.

V usage is TRBV6-8 and J usage is TRBJ1-6; the match to TRBD1 covers 10 bases. CDR3 length: 16 amino acids. The germline V gene has CDR1 MNHGY and CDR2 SAAAGT. V lost 0 bases and J lost 7; bases outside the gene matches: 3. This chain's CDR3 is CASSYSGTGANSPLHF. The CDR3 nucleotides read TGTGCCAGCAGTTACTCCGGGACAGGGGCGAATTCACCCCTCCACTTT.

This clone is medium-sized by share. The V call is TRBV11-3, the J call TRBJ2-7; 7 nucleotides line up with TRBD2. CDR3 size: 14 residues. CDR1 and CDR2 (germline): SGHNT, YENEEA. After removal of 3 bases from V and 7 bases from J, the junction contained 9 bases not matched to a gene. The CDR3 region is CASSFGSGPGEQYF. The CDR3 DNA sequence: TGTGCCAGCAGCTTCGGTAGCGGGCCGGGGGAGCAGTACTTC.

The V and J genes are TRBV12-5 and TRBJ2-5; 8 bases align to TRBD2. CDR1 LGHNT and CDR2 FRNRAP come from the germline V gene. The CDR3 loop spans 20 amino acids. The V gene end was trimmed by 4 bases and the J gene end by 5 bases; junction bases not matched to a gene: 24. The CDR3: CASGSLTDGRAFLPLETQYF. As DNA, the CDR3 is TGTGCTAGTGGTTCCCTAACTGACGGGAGGGCCTTTCTTCCCCTGGAGACCCAGTACTTC.

This clone qualifies as large. The V call is TRBV11-3, the J call TRBJ1-1, with TRBD1 as a possible D gene (5 bases). The CDR3 contains 15 residues. Germline V gene sequence: CDR1 SGHNT, CDR2 YENEEA. The V and J ends lost 2 bases and 2 bases respectively, with 12 bases between them. The CDR3: CASSLTAGYNTEAFF. The DNA for the CDR3 is TGTGCCAGCAGCTTAACGGCAGGGTATAACACTGAAGCTTTCTTT.

This clone occurred a few times. The V and J genes are TRBV6-8 and TRBJ2-2; D perhaps matches TRBD1 (5 bases). Germline V gives CDR1 MNHGY, CDR2 SAAAGT. V was pared by 6 bases and J by 4 bases, with 15 bases between. The CDR3 totals 15 residues. The CDR3 region has the DNA TGTGCCAGCAGGAGGTGGGGCGCAAGCACCGGGGAGCTGTTTTTT. Translation: CASRRWGASTGELFF.

The rearrangement uses TRBV6-8 and TRBJ2-5, with 9 bases that match TRBD1. Germline V gene lookup returns CDR1 MNHGY and CDR2 SAAAGT. J gave up 3 bases and V 6 bases, and 8 bases lay outside the gene matches. The CDR3 has 15 amino acids. For the CDR3, the DNA is TGTGCCAGCAGGACCGCCGGGACAGGGAAAGAGACCCAGTACTTC. Protein product: CASRTAGTGKETQYF.

The chain links TRBV12-5 to TRBJ2-5, with TRBD2 identical over 8 bases. The CDR3 is made up of 19 amino acids. Germline V gene sequence: CDR1 LGHNT, CDR2 FRNRAP. The J segment lost 2 bases and the V segment lost 0 bases, leaving 14 bases of the junction unmatched. The CDR3 reads CASGLVRDGRAPAQETQYF. CDR3 in DNA: TGTGCTAGTGGTTTGGTAAGGGACGGGAGGGCCCCCGCTCAAGAGACCCAGTACTTC.

The chain recombines TRBV5-1 with TRBJ1-1; weak D call: TRBD1 (6 bases). The germline CDR1 and CDR2 sequences are SGHRS and YFSETQ. The CDR3 has 18 amino acids. Trimming took off 0 bases at V and 0 bases at J, with 18 bases between the two ends. In DNA, the CDR3 is TGCGCCAGCAGCTTGGGTGCTACAGGGTTCCGCATGAACACTGAAGCTTTCTTT. It codes for CASSLGATGFRMNTEAFF.

This clone ranks as large (0.1 to 1%). The rearrangement joins TRBV11-3 to TRBJ2-1, with 8 nucleotides matching TRBD2. Germline CDR1 reads SGHNT; CDR2 reads YENEEA. J lost 4 bases, V lost 5 bases, and 7 bases had no gene match. This CDR3 is 15 amino acids long. CDR3 bases: TGTGCCAGCAGCCAAACTACTAGCGGATACAATGAGCAGTTCTTC. Its protein is CASSQTTSGYNEQFF.

By sample fraction, this clone is large. This sequence joins TRBV11-3 and TRBJ1-1; the D is unclear. V shed 3 bases and J shed 0 bases, with 11 bases lying between them. The CDR3 covers 15 residues. Germline lookup yields CDR1 SGHNT and CDR2 YENEEA. The DNA for the CDR3 is TGTGCCAGCAGCTTGTTTAGGTCCATGAACACTGAAGCTTTCTTT. Translating gives CASSLFRSMNTEAFF.

By sample fraction, this clone is large. This chain links TRBV11-3 with TRBJ2-2, with TRBD2 as a possible D gene (5 bases). V was clipped by 5 bases and J by 1 base, with 14 bases between them. The CDR3 length is 16 residues. Per germline, CDR1 SGHNT and CDR2 YENEEA. CDR3 nucleotide sequence: TGTGCCAGCAGCCAAGGGAGTTTTGGGAACACCGGGGAGCTGTTTTTT. It is translated as CASSQGSFGNTGELFF.

This rearrangement joins TRBV5-1 to TRBJ1-1, with 7 bases lining up with TRBD1. The CDR3 spans 14 residues. After removal of 1 base from V and 6 bases from J, the junction contained 6 bases not matched to a gene. Germline V gives CDR1 SGHRS, CDR2 YFSETQ. CDR3 sequence: CASSLLVGGAEAFF. The CDR3 DNA sequence: TGCGCCAGCAGCTTGCTGGTAGGGGGCGCTGAAGCTTTCTTT.

The chain employs TRBV19 and TRBJ2-3, with TRBD1 matching over 7 bases. The germline V gene has CDR1 LNHDA and CDR2 SQIVND (reference sequence). Trimming took 5 bases from V and 14 from J; bases not matched to a gene: 13. The CDR3 spans 13 residues. The CDR3 protein is CASSLGPTGSLYF. In DNA form, the CDR3 reads TGTGCCAGTAGTTTGGGGCCGACAGGGAGTCTGTATTTT.

There are a few counts of this clone. The rearrangement uses TRBV9 and TRBJ2-1; 9 positions match TRBD1. The germline V gene has CDR1 SGDLS and CDR2 YYNGEE. J was trimmed by 8 bases and V by 3 bases; bases with no gene match: 15. The CDR3 runs to 17 residues. The CDR3 DNA reads as TGTGCCAGCAGCGGTCCCCATATGGGACAGGGTTACCATGAGCAGTTCTTC. Its protein is CASSGPHMGQGYHEQFF.

This clone was found a few times. The rearrangement links TRBV9 to TRBJ2-1; the match to TRBD1 covers 9 bases. The germline CDR1 and CDR2 sequences are SGDLS and YYNGEE. V was clipped by 4 bases and J by 6 bases; unmatched bases: 5. The CDR3 is 14 amino acids. In nucleotides, the CDR3 is TGTGCCAGCAGCCTCCGGGACAGGGTCAATGAGCAGTTCTTC. This encodes CASSLRDRVNEQFF.

This clone was counted between two and nine times. The V and J genes are TRBV5-1 and TRBJ2-7, with 10 bases matching TRBD1. V shed 5 bases, J shed 4 bases, and the junction held 9 bases outside the gene matches. Germline V lookup: CDR1 SGHRS, CDR2 YFSETQ. The CDR3 spans 15 residues. Here the CDR3 reads CASSIAGTGAYEQYF. CDR3 in DNA: TGCGCCAGCAGTATTGCCGGGACAGGGGCTTACGAGCAGTACTTC.

This chain uses TRBV14 with TRBJ2-1; 11 nucleotides agree with TRBD2. Germline V gene data show CDR1 as SGHDN and CDR2 as FVKESK. The trim removed 2 bases at V and 3 bases at J, leaving 12 bases unmatched. This CDR3 is 19 amino acids long. CDR3 sequence reads: CASSQLKGASGGHYNEQFF. In DNA, the CDR3 is TGTGCCAGCAGCCAATTGAAAGGGGCTAGCGGGGGGCACTACAATGAGCAGTTCTTC. Using reference TRBV14 and TRBJ2-1 for the parts outside the CDR3, the full variable domain is EAGVTQFPSHSVIEKGQTVTLRCDPISGHDNLYWYRRVMGKEIKFLLHFVKESKQDESGMPNNRFLAERTGGTYSTLKVQPAELEDSGVYFCASSQLKGASGGHYNEQFFGPGTRLTVL.

By sample fraction, this clone is medium-sized (0.01 to 0.1%). The rearrangement uses TRBV11-3 and TRBJ2-3; 11 bases map to TRBD2. The CDR3 length is 16 residues. Trimming removed 5 bases from V and 3 bases from J; junction bases left unmatched: 7. The V gene's germline CDR1 is SGHNT and CDR2 YENEEA. CDR3 residues: CASSVTSGGETDTQYF. In nucleotides, the CDR3 is TGTGCCAGCAGCGTAACTAGCGGGGGAGAAACAGATACGCAGTATTTT.

The CDR3 loop reads CAWSGGPVTGELFF. In nucleotides, the CDR3 is TGTGCCTGGAGTGGAGGTCCAGTAACGGGGGAGCTGTTTTTT. The chain employs TRBV30 and TRBJ2-2; D not certain. The CDR3 extends over 14 amino acids. Trimming removed 1 base from V and 8 bases from J, with 14 bases in between. From germline, CDR1 is GTSNPN and CDR2 SVGIG (reference sequence).